This is a list of T cell receptor beta chains from one sample in a study of molecular identifiers for immune sequencing clone quantification. TCRdb passed the PCR reads through MiXCR, listing each CDR3 protein once. The sample has approximately 590,000 distinct CDR3 sequences, 25% seen once; the top ten hold about 0.78%. The sample consisted of naive CD8+ T cells from blood, with Jurkat cell RNA spiked in. The receptors derive from a human donor in good health. Some libraries in this study had Jurkat cell RNA spiked in. Each CDR3 is given without its conserved first and last residue. Each record gives: J gene, V gene, clone size, D gene, CDR3 protein. The D gene is left open where the match is weak. Rows may omit the clone size; those that give it use once, few, many or a size class.

>TRBJ2-5|TRBV12-3/TRBV12-4|.|TRBD1
ASSPSTGAGTQY
>TRBJ2-3|TRBV9|few|.
ASSVGLITDTQY
>TRBJ2-7|TRBV19|.|TRBD2
ASSIDSGGDTYEQY
>TRBJ2-7|TRBV29-1|many|.
SVLTDDSSYEQY
>TRBJ1-3|TRBV11-2|.|.
ASSPGGDSGNTIY
>TRBJ2-7|TRBV27|.|.
ASSLVGGTHSYAQY
>TRBJ2-1|TRBV11-2|many|.
ASSLGSSNGEQF
>TRBJ1-1|TRBV10-3|.|.
AIREPDQTGTEAF
>TRBJ1-1|TRBV11-2|few|TRBD1
ASSLAPGTGAL
>TRBJ2-1|TRBV29-1|many|.
SVEPRASYNEQF
>TRBJ1-5|TRBV27|few|.
ASSPKAVYSNQPQH
>TRBJ2-7|TRBV4-1|many|.
ASSQETGGLVRDEQY
>TRBJ1-1|TRBV7-9|many|.
ASSSEANTEAF
>TRBJ1-1|TRBV10-3|few|TRBD1
AINTGGSRTEAF
>TRBJ2-7|TRBV20-1|.|TRBD2
SALGLAGVYGTYEQY
>TRBJ2-1|TRBV6-2/TRBV6-3|.|.
ASTHSSGYNEQF
>TRBJ2-1|TRBV6-6|many|TRBD2
ASTGVAGVEQF
>TRBJ2-5|TRBV5-1|.|.
ASSLAVNSRETQY
>TRBJ1-1|TRBV6-5|few|.
ASSSTPSLTEAF
>TRBJ2-7|TRBV4-1|.|TRBD2
ASSQGAGGLEQY
>TRBJ2-2|TRBV6-6|few|.
ASSSAGTAGELF
>TRBJ1-5|TRBV3-2|.|.
ASTRTGTYEPQH
>TRBJ1-4|TRBV18|.|.
ASSPVGGVDEKLF
>TRBJ1-1|TRBV12-3/TRBV12-4|many|.
ASRPTATEAF
>TRBJ1-2|TRBV4-1|.|.
ASSQEISQLYGYT
>TRBJ2-5|TRBV7-8|.|.
ASTETSHETQY
>TRBJ2-6|TRBV5-1|.|TRBD1
ASSSGTGTIWDPGANVLT
>TRBJ2-2|TRBV15|few|TRBD2
ATSRDLAGFYTGELF
>TRBJ2-7|TRBV7-9|few|TRBD1
ASSSAGQGSEQY
>TRBJ2-7|TRBV7-2|few|TRBD1
ASNIGQVSYEQY
>TRBJ2-7|TRBV27|.|TRBD1
ATRTGISYEQY
>TRBJ2-7|TRBV9|many|.
ASSVERETSYEQY
>TRBJ1-2|TRBV20-1|few|TRBD1
SARDNGEGQKKPTNYGYT
>TRBJ2-3|TRBV7-2|many|.
ASSSGLRADTQY
>TRBJ2-3|TRBV7-2|many|TRBD2
ASSSGLAGELYTQY
>TRBJ2-7|TRBV7-9|.|.
ASSGRRDPGCEQY
>TRBJ1-6|TRBV5-1|.|TRBD1
ASTLDRGGSPLH
>TRBJ2-7|TRBV29-1|many|.
SVHRDNSYEQY
>TRBJ2-2|TRBV9|.|TRBD1
ASSVRQDRATGEPF
>TRBJ2-7|TRBV4-1|few|TRBD1
ASSPDRVKPYEQY